This record concerns one T cell receptor beta chain sequence. Antigen unknown. Germline assignment: CDR1 SGHTA and CDR2 FQGTGA. Losses at the gene ends were 2 bases for V and 4 bases for J; bases not matched to a gene: 3. This CDR3 has 14 amino acids. Clones were read by immunoSEQ multiplex PCR, and TCRdb kept only the in-frame ones, dropping some. The table has 180,000 or so clones, approximately 93% seen once. Second doses at about 4 or about 12 weeks were pooled. The data are from a study of T cell responses to AZD1222 COVID-19 vaccine. Points from the study as a whole: Researchers took repertoire samples only after the peak T cell response had come. Only a handful of AZD1222 recipients tested seropositive at baseline.

This clonotype was obtained from an adult who received the AZD1222 COVID-19 vaccine. V gene TRBV7-3 combines with J gene TRBJ1-2; 8 nucleotides agree with TRBD1. This specimen was peripheral blood, taken 28 days after the second AZD1222 dose. The CDR3 here is CASSLDTGGYGYTF. CDR3 nucleotide sequence: TGTGCCAGCAGCTTAGACACAGGGGGCTATGGCTACACCTTC. Based on the CDR3 plus reference TRBV7-3 and TRBJ1-2, the full variable domain is GAGVSQTPSNKVTEKGKYVELRCDPISGHTALYWYRQSLGQGPEFLIYFQGTGAADDSGLPNDRFFAVRPEGSVSTLKIQRTERGDSAVYLCASSLDTGGYGYTFGSGTRLTVV.